This TCR beta chain was identified during a study of control samples from healthy donors and cancer patients (dated by TCRdb to between 2020 and 2021). On this clone itself: Its target antigen remains unknown. One base away there is no much larger clone; base qualities are not given.

Library preparation employed the immunoSEQ multiplex PCR assay. TCRdb holds this immuneACCESS table with in-frame rearrangements only. Some clones are missing; in checked studies, unresolved V genes explain under half, and the rest has no known cause. This sample holds around 130,000 clones; around 90% were observed only once. Less than 2.5% of the sample goes to the ten largest clones. The sequenced material came from blood. The clonotype comes from a man aged 18 to 29 in good health.

In nucleotide form, the sequence is TGTGCCAGCAGAAGAGGGACAGGAGGCCAAGAGACCCAGTACTTC. Its amino acids are CASRRGTGGQETQYF. This sequence uses TRBV27 and TRBJ2-5; TRBD1 aligns with 8 central bases. CDR1 and CDR2 were assigned from the germline V gene (reference sequence) as MNHEY and SMNVEV. Trimming leaves V shorter by 6 bases and J shorter by 1 base, with the junction holding 7 bases beyond the gene matches. Including the terminal cysteine and phenylalanine, the CDR3 comprises 15 residues. The read is trimmed to its CDR3 DNA, 45 bases read in frame from base 1.